Listed below are T cell receptor beta chains from one sample, sequenced in a study of T cells in Graves' hyperthyroidism and ophthalmopathy. TCRdb re-called the multiplex PCR reads with MiXCR, one entry per CDR3 protein. The sample lists about 600,000 distinct CDR3 sequences, more than 13% occurring once. Sequencing was performed on blood. The receptors were sampled from a young woman with Graves' ophthalmopathy. Each CDR3 is given with its conserved first and last residue. Fields, in order: D gene, clone size, V gene, J gene, CDR3 DNA, CDR3 protein. A D gene is named only where the DNA matches it firmly. Not every row has a clone size; where given, it reads once, few, many or a size class.

d_gene: -
abundance: many
v_gene: TRBV30
j_gene: TRBJ2-7
CDR3nt: TGTGCCTACGGGACTCGTTATTACGAGCAGTACTTC
CDR3aa: CAYGTRYYEQYF

d_gene: TRBD1
abundance: few
v_gene: TRBV5-6
j_gene: TRBJ1-1
CDR3nt: TGTGCCAGCAGCTTGGGGGACAGACCGGTCGGTGAAGCTTTCTTT
CDR3aa: CASSLGDRPVGEAFF

d_gene: -
abundance: many
v_gene: TRBV18
j_gene: TRBJ2-5
CDR3nt: TGTGCCAGCAGCCAAGAGACCCAGTACTTC
CDR3aa: CASSQETQYF

d_gene: -
abundance: -
v_gene: TRBV20-1
j_gene: TRBJ2-5
CDR3nt: TGCAGTGCCCTCATCCGGGACTCGCACCTCCTCCAAGAGACCCAGTACTTC
CDR3aa: CSALIRDSHLLQETQYF

d_gene: -
abundance: many
v_gene: TRBV9
j_gene: TRBJ2-3
CDR3nt: TGTGCCAGCAGCGTAGAAAGAGGCCTCAGGACAGATACGCAGTATTTT
CDR3aa: CASSVERGLRTDTQYF

d_gene: TRBD2
abundance: many
v_gene: TRBV7-3
j_gene: TRBJ2-5
CDR3nt: TGTGCCAGCAGCTCCACGGAACCAAGAGCGGGAGGGCGAGAGACCCAGTACTTC
CDR3aa: CASSSTEPRAGGRETQYF

d_gene: -
abundance: many
v_gene: TRBV7-2
j_gene: TRBJ1-2
CDR3nt: TGTGCCAGCAGCTTAAACGCCAGGGACTATGGCTACACCTTC
CDR3aa: CASSLNARDYGYTF

d_gene: -
abundance: many
v_gene: TRBV7-9
j_gene: TRBJ1-1
CDR3nt: TGTGCCAGCAGGACAACGGGGCAGGAGGTCATGAACACTGAAGCTTTCTTT
CDR3aa: CASRTTGQEVMNTEAFF

d_gene: TRBD1
abundance: few
v_gene: TRBV20-1
j_gene: TRBJ2-1
CDR3nt: TGCAGTGCCCCGGGACAGGGCTATGAGCAGTTCTTC
CDR3aa: CSAPGQGYEQFF

d_gene: TRBD2
abundance: many
v_gene: TRBV7-9
j_gene: TRBJ2-3
CDR3nt: TGTGCCAGCAGCTTAGCGGGGGGGGATACAGATACGCAGTATTTT
CDR3aa: CASSLAGGDTDTQYF

d_gene: -
abundance: few
v_gene: TRBV29-1
j_gene: TRBJ1-2
CDR3nt: TGCAGCGTTAAGGGGGGGGGATCCTATGGCTACACCTTC
CDR3aa: CSVKGGGSYGYTF

d_gene: -
abundance: many
v_gene: TRBV12-3/TRBV12-4
j_gene: TRBJ2-7
CDR3nt: TGTGCCAGCAGTTTTGAAGGGTACGAGCAGTACTTC
CDR3aa: CASSFEGYEQYF

d_gene: -
abundance: many
v_gene: TRBV7-7
j_gene: TRBJ2-7
CDR3nt: TGTGCTAGCAGCTTAGATACAAATTACGAGCAGTACTTC
CDR3aa: CASSLDTNYEQYF

d_gene: TRBD2
abundance: -
v_gene: TRBV18
j_gene: TRBJ2-1
CDR3nt: TGTGCCAGCTCACCCGATCTACCGCGGGAGGATTACAATGAGCAGTTCTTC
CDR3aa: CASSPDLPREDYNEQFF

d_gene: -
abundance: few
v_gene: TRBV6-1
j_gene: TRBJ1-4
CDR3nt: TGTGCCAGCAGCCCGGGGAGCCCTAATGAAAAACTGTTTTTT
CDR3aa: CASSPGSPNEKLFF

d_gene: -
abundance: many
v_gene: TRBV11-1
j_gene: TRBJ2-5
CDR3nt: TGTGCCAGCAGCTTATATCAAGAGACCCAGTACTTC
CDR3aa: CASSLYQETQYF

d_gene: TRBD1
abundance: -
v_gene: TRBV10-3
j_gene: TRBJ1-1
CDR3nt: TGTGCCATCAGTAAGGGGGGGGCAGGGGGCTTGAACACTGAAGCTTTCTTT
CDR3aa: CAISKGGAGGLNTEAFF

d_gene: -
abundance: many
v_gene: TRBV5-1
j_gene: TRBJ2-7
CDR3nt: TGCGCCAGCAGCTTGAGAACCGGGTCAAATCCTTACGAGCAGTACTTC
CDR3aa: CASSLRTGSNPYEQYF

d_gene: -
abundance: -
v_gene: TRBV5-5
j_gene: TRBJ2-3
CDR3nt: TGTGCCAGCAGACCGGCACGCACAGATACGCAGTATTTT
CDR3aa: CASRPARTDTQYF

d_gene: TRBD2
abundance: few
v_gene: TRBV7-6
j_gene: TRBJ2-1
CDR3nt: TGTGCCAGCAGCTTAAGGGTAACTAGCGGGAGGGCGGGTGAGCAGTTCTTC
CDR3aa: CASSLRVTSGRAGEQFF

d_gene: TRBD1
abundance: few
v_gene: TRBV7-9
j_gene: TRBJ1-2
CDR3nt: TGTGCCAGCAGCGCTACCGTATACAGGGGGGATGGCTACACCTTC
CDR3aa: CASSATVYRGDGYTF

d_gene: -
abundance: many
v_gene: TRBV12-3/TRBV12-4
j_gene: TRBJ2-7
CDR3nt: TGTGCCAGCAGGACTAGTTTCGCCGGCGGTGGAAACGAGCAGTACTTC
CDR3aa: CASRTSFAGGGNEQYF

d_gene: -
abundance: many
v_gene: TRBV30
j_gene: TRBJ2-7
CDR3nt: TGTGCCTGGAGTGTTAATCAGGGGACCTACGAGCAGTACTTC
CDR3aa: CAWSVNQGTYEQYF

d_gene: -
abundance: -
v_gene: TRBV7-2
j_gene: TRBJ1-5
CDR3nt: TGTGCCAACAGCTTAGGCCCTAATCAGCCCCAGCATTTT
CDR3aa: CANSLGPNQPQHF

d_gene: -
abundance: many
v_gene: TRBV29-1
j_gene: TRBJ1-1
CDR3nt: TGCAGCGTATTACAGGGATGGGCCATGAACACTGAAGCTTTCTTT
CDR3aa: CSVLQGWAMNTEAFF

d_gene: TRBD2
abundance: many
v_gene: TRBV20-1
j_gene: TRBJ2-5
CDR3nt: TGCAGTGCTCTCTTCTCAACTAGCGGTCAAGAGACCCAGTACTTC
CDR3aa: CSALFSTSGQETQYF

d_gene: -
abundance: -
v_gene: TRBV4-1
j_gene: TRBJ2-3
CDR3nt: TGCGCCAGCAGCCCCGGAGGGGCAGCTAGCACAGATACGCAGTATTTT
CDR3aa: CASSPGGAASTDTQYF

d_gene: -
abundance: many
v_gene: TRBV4-1
j_gene: TRBJ2-3
CDR3nt: TGCGCCAGCAGCCAGTCACCTAGCCGGAGCACAGATACGCAGTATTTT
CDR3aa: CASSQSPSRSTDTQYF

d_gene: -
abundance: few
v_gene: TRBV18
j_gene: TRBJ1-1
CDR3nt: TGTGCCAGCTCACCACTCGACAGCATGAACACTGAAGCTTTCTTT
CDR3aa: CASSPLDSMNTEAFF

d_gene: TRBD2
abundance: -
v_gene: TRBV6-1
j_gene: TRBJ2-4
CDR3nt: TGTGCCAGCACCCCTATGGGACTAGCGGGAACCAAAAACATTCAGTACTTC
CDR3aa: CASTPMGLAGTKNIQYF

d_gene: TRBD2
abundance: -
v_gene: TRBV9
j_gene: TRBJ2-7
CDR3nt: TGTGCCAGCAGCGTATCCCCACTGGGAGCGGGAGGGTCCTACGAGCAGTACTTC
CDR3aa: CASSVSPLGAGGSYEQYF

d_gene: -
abundance: -
v_gene: TRBV25-1
j_gene: TRBJ1-1
CDR3nt: TGTGCCAGCTATTATGGCACTGAAGCTTTCTTT
CDR3aa: CASYYGTEAFF

d_gene: -
abundance: few
v_gene: TRBV18
j_gene: TRBJ1-2
CDR3nt: TGTGCCAGCTCACCATCTCGGGGAAGGGCAGGGGAGGAGGATGGCTACACCTTC
CDR3aa: CASSPSRGRAGEEDGYTF

d_gene: -
abundance: few
v_gene: TRBV4-1
j_gene: TRBJ1-1
CDR3nt: TGCGCCAGCAGCCAACCCGGGACATTGAACACTGAAGCTTTCTTT
CDR3aa: CASSQPGTLNTEAFF

d_gene: -
abundance: -
v_gene: TRBV5-1
j_gene: TRBJ2-7
CDR3nt: TGCGCCAGCAGCGAAATAACGCCGAGCTCCTACGAGCAGTACTTC
CDR3aa: CASSEITPSSYEQYF

d_gene: TRBD1
abundance: -
v_gene: TRBV4-3
j_gene: TRBJ1-6
CDR3nt: TGCGCCAGCAGCCAAGATTGGGGGCCGGGACAGCTTAATTCACCCCTCCACTTT
CDR3aa: CASSQDWGPGQLNSPLHF

d_gene: -
abundance: few
v_gene: TRBV19
j_gene: TRBJ2-2
CDR3nt: TGTGCCAGTACCCTAGACAGGAGAAGTAGGACCGGGGAGCTGTTTTTT
CDR3aa: CASTLDRRSRTGELFF

d_gene: TRBD2
abundance: few
v_gene: TRBV27
j_gene: TRBJ2-1
CDR3nt: TGTGCCAGCAGTTCACCAACTAGCGACAACTACAATGAGCAGTTCTTC
CDR3aa: CASSSPTSDNYNEQFF

d_gene: -
abundance: -
v_gene: TRBV12-5
j_gene: TRBJ1-2
CDR3nt: TGTGCTAGTGGTTTGGCCCGGGGAATCGAGGGGTTCTATGGCTACACCTTC
CDR3aa: CASGLARGIEGFYGYTF

d_gene: -
abundance: -
v_gene: TRBV12-3/TRBV12-4
j_gene: TRBJ1-3
CDR3nt: TGTGCCAGCAGCATCCGGGCCTTCACTGGAAACACCATATATTTT
CDR3aa: CASSIRAFTGNTIYF

d_gene: -
abundance: many
v_gene: TRBV20-1
j_gene: TRBJ1-1
CDR3nt: TGCAGTTCCAAAGGGTACGGGAACACTGAAGCTTTCTTT
CDR3aa: CSSKGYGNTEAFF

d_gene: -
abundance: many
v_gene: TRBV10-2
j_gene: TRBJ2-5
CDR3nt: TGCGCCAGCAGTGATCCCAGGGGGGACCCCTTGGAGACCCAGTACTTC
CDR3aa: CASSDPRGDPLETQYF

d_gene: TRBD1
abundance: many
v_gene: TRBV12-3/TRBV12-4
j_gene: TRBJ2-7
CDR3nt: TGTGCCAGCAGTTTAGGACAGGGGATAAGGGAGCAGTACTTC
CDR3aa: CASSLGQGIREQYF

d_gene: TRBD2
abundance: few
v_gene: TRBV7-9
j_gene: TRBJ2-7
CDR3nt: TGTGCCAGCAGCTTCCTACCCGGGAGGAATAGCGGGTACGAGCAGTACTTC
CDR3aa: CASSFLPGRNSGYEQYF